Reported below is one TCR beta chain. This clonotype has more than one count but fewer than ten. Its antigen is currently not known. No base qualities exist here, and no much larger clone lies one base off it. The sample comes from a study of molecular identifiers for immune sequencing clone quantification (dated by TCRdb to the late 2010s). About the investigation overall: For a replicate experiment, the RNA from either approximately 20,000 or 98,000 naive CD8 T cells was divided into five aliquots, and four of those aliquots went on to sequencing. This methods study used CD8 T cells to benchmark TCR RNA copy counting and molecular-identifier clustering-based TCR repertoire sequencing (MIDCIRS).

The cysteine opens and the phenylalanine closes a CDR3 of 14 amino acids. The read is trimmed to its CDR3 DNA, 42 bases read in frame from base 1. According to the germline V gene (reference sequence), CDR1 reads MNHEY and CDR2 reads SMNVEV. The V end gives up 4 bases and the J end 5 bases, leaving 3 bases in the junction not matched to a gene. Libraries of naive CD8 T cells were generated from roughly 21,000 to 960,000 sorted cells, with 10%, 30% or 50% of the purified RNA used. Naive CD8 T cells, defined as CD8+CD4-CCR7+CD45RA+, were FACS-sorted into RLT Plus buffer on a BD FACSAria II. Approximately 9 TCR copies' worth of Jurkat RNA were spiked into about 20,000-1,000,000 naive CD8 T cell samples to test detection sensitivity. CD8 T cells were enriched using RosetteSep CD8+ T Cell Enrichment Cocktail and Ficoll-Paque, and the enriched cells then underwent ACK red cell lysis. On the study overall, not on this receptor specifically: Spiked-in Jurkat TCR RNA equivalent to a single cell was reported to be detectable even among approximately 900,000 naive CD8 T cells. Clones above 20 RNA copies held over 97% of molecules in CMV-specific effector cells but under 1% in naive cells. When barcode sub-clustering was not used, chimeric consensus sequences inflated TCR diversity, with chimeras reaching as high as 47%. Spiked-in Jurkat TCR RNA (about ten copies' worth), which is not part of the donor repertoire, was contained in the naive libraries. Highly expanded clone sizes could be underestimated because identical TCR molecules may share a barcode. Modeling indicated approximately 3.1 TCR RNA copies recovered per cell, compared with roughly 9.7 by digital PCR, which implies a capture efficiency of 25% to 35%.

The protocol used for the library was PCR. The sequencer listed for this sample is NextSeq 500. Bulk TCR libraries were made following a previously described method, with the TCR primers given in Table S5. Purification of total RNA was performed with the Qiagen AllPrep DNA/RNA kit. Before any analysis, reads coming from multiple sequencing runs of the same library were combined into one pool. In the paper's pipeline: Reads were retained only if an exact TCR constant sequence was present, and the retained reads were trimmed to 150 nt and grouped according to their 12-nt molecular barcodes. Within each barcode group, reads were sub-clustered at a 15% Levenshtein threshold, and quality-weighted consensus sequences were built per RNA molecule. Non-functional sequences were removed, as were lower-count sequences one edit away from another. Based on fitting two negative binomial distributions, any barcode sub-cluster with under 20% of the maximum read count was discarded. TCRdb handled the public reads itself, with Q25 trimming in fastp and clone calling in MiXCR, and kept productive beta chains. Rows with a matching CDR3 protein are joined into one entry that keeps the most common DNA and genes. The V and J calls follow TCRdb's processing rather than the paper's. The sample contains about 630,000 distinct CDR3 sequences, 25% of them found a single time. Together, the top ten hold 0.78% of the sample.

The sequence derives from a human donor in good health. Some libraries in this study had Jurkat cell RNA spiked in. The specimen sequenced was naive CD8+ T cells from blood, with Jurkat cell RNA spiked in. What this sample's cell subset or site label stands for: FACS-sorted CD8+CD4-CCR7+CD45RA+ naive T cells. The chain links TRBV27 with TRBJ2-2; 8 central nucleotides agree with TRBD2. The nucleotides read TGTGCCAGCAGTTGGAGCGGGGGTACCGGGGAGCTGTTTTTT. It specifies CASSWSGGTGELFF.